This entry features one T cell receptor beta chain sequence. Sequencing used immunoSEQ multiplex PCR; TCRdb keeps in-frame clones, though not all of them. This table has approximately 88,000 clones, approximately 91% appearing once. The data derive from a study of T cell responses to AZD1222 COVID-19 vaccine. This CDR3 contains 14 residues. V lost 3 bases to trimming and J lost 2 bases, with 11 bases between them. Germline-derived CDR1 and CDR2 are LNHDA and SQIVND (reference sequence). This receptor was obtained from an adult who received the AZD1222 COVID-19 vaccine. This sequence joins TRBV19 and TRBJ2-7; TRBD2 is a possible D gene (6 bases). This specimen consisted of peripheral blood, obtained 28 days after the second AZD1222 dose. The CDR3 sequence: CASSIQEGPYEQYF. CDR3 in DNA: TGTGCCAGTAGTATTCAGGAGGGGCCCTACGAGCAGTACTTC.